The 21 T cell receptor beta chains reported below all come from one sample, sequenced in a study of shared clonotypes between healthy human individuals (dated by TCRdb to the early 2020s). CD8 naive samples were CD45RO-negative cells positively selected for CCR7, giving a CD45RA+CCR7+ population that excluded TemRA cells. Library preparation employed the immunoSEQ multiplex PCR assay. TCRdb mirrors the immuneACCESS table, restricted to in-frame sequences. Some clones are absent from its copies; in checked studies, under half trace to an unresolved V gene, and the reason for the others is unknown. The sample table contains over 2,000,000 clones; only one count was recorded for around 93% of them. Approximately 1.7% of the sample is taken by the ten largest. Sequenced material: naive CD8+ T cells from PBMCs. Read against the paper, the sample's cell subset or site label means: CD45RA+CCR7+. Source of these receptors: a young man in good health. Some clones in this sample may be carry-over from other donors' samples.

This clone was seen a few times. This rearrangement joins TRBV6-5 to TRBJ1-5; 8 bases agree with TRBD1. CDR1 MNHEY and CDR2 SVGAGI come from the germline V gene. This CDR3 is 13 amino acids long. Losses at the gene ends were 6 bases for V and 3 bases for J; bases not matched to a gene: 1. Here the CDR3 reads CASRTGDNQPQHF. In DNA, the CDR3 is TGTGCCAGCAGGACAGGGGACAATCAGCCCCAGCATTTT.

The gene calls are TRBV9 and TRBJ2-2; TRBD2 aligns across 7 bases. Unmatched junction bases numbered 2, after V lost 3 bases and J lost 3 bases. This CDR3 spans 14 amino acids. Germline CDR1 and CDR2: SGDLS and YYNGEE. The DNA of the CDR3 is TGTGCCAGCAGCGAGCGGGGAGACACCGGGGAGCTGTTTTTT. This translates into CASSERGDTGELFF.

The chain has TRBV19 and TRBJ2-2, with D tentatively TRBD1 (6 bases). This CDR3 comprises 15 residues. CDR1 and CDR2 from the germline V gene are LNHDA and SQIVND (reference sequence). Trimming stripped 6 bases from V and 6 bases from J, with 17 bases between. The CDR3 DNA follows: TGTGCCAGTAGCCCCCCAGGGGAGATAGCCGGGGAGCTGTTTTTT. Its translation is CASSPPGEIAGELFF.

The chain couples TRBV9 to TRBJ2-7; D not resolved. The germline V gene encodes CDR1 SGDLS and CDR2 YYNGEE. The CDR3 contains 14 residues. The V end was cut by 0 bases, the J end by 7 bases, with 14 bases between. The CDR3 DNA sequence: TGTGCCAGCAGCGTAGTGGCAGGTTCGGGTGAGCAGTACTTC. Translated: CASSVVAGSGEQYF.

V is TRBV18 and J is TRBJ2-3; D not resolved. The germline V gene has CDR1 KGHSH and CDR2 LQKENI. There are 15 residues in the CDR3. With 3 bases removed from V and 4 bases from J, the gap between germline ends came to 14 bases. The CDR3 sequence: CASSPALENPDTQYF. The DNA of the CDR3 is TGTGCCAGCTCACCTGCTCTAGAAAACCCAGATACGCAGTATTTT.

The genes are TRBV4-1 and TRBJ2-1; TRBD2 agrees at 8 bases. The CDR3 spans 16 residues. Germline loops: CDR1 MGHRA, CDR2 YSYEKL. V shed 5 bases and J 2 bases; nucleotides not matched to a gene: 8. Here the CDR3 reads CASSGIAGSPYNEQFF. Written as DNA, the CDR3 is TGCGCCAGCAGCGGGATAGCGGGGAGTCCCTACAATGAGCAGTTCTTC.

The chain combines TRBV4-1 with TRBJ2-1, with 11 bases identical to TRBD2. This CDR3 contains 17 residues. Germline V gene lookup returns CDR1 MGHRA and CDR2 YSYEKL. J lost 0 bases, V lost 1 base, and 2 bases had no gene match. Written as DNA, the CDR3 is TGCGCCAGCAGCCAAGGACTAGCGGGATACTCCTACAATGAGCAGTTCTTC. As protein: CASSQGLAGYSYNEQFF.

The rearrangement joins TRBV6-5 to TRBJ2-7; TRBD1 or TRBD2 may be the D gene (5 bases each). V lost 5 bases, J lost 6 bases, and 17 bases lay in between. Per germline, CDR1 MNHEY and CDR2 SVGAGI. CDR3 length: 14 amino acids. The CDR3 coding sequence is TGTGCCAGCAGTCCACGGTTGGGGGAGTTCGAGCAGTACTTC. Amino acids: CASSPRLGEFEQYF.

This chain joins TRBV19 and TRBJ1-2; TRBD1 is a possible D gene (5 bases). V lost 6 bases and J 5 bases, leaving 10 bases between the germline ends. This CDR3 is 12 amino acids long. Per germline, CDR1 LNHDA and CDR2 SQIVND (reference sequence). In DNA form, the CDR3 reads TGTGCCAGTAGAACAGGAGGGTATGGCTACACCTTC. Protein: CASRTGGYGYTF.

The chain uses TRBV11-1 and TRBJ2-2; 8 positions agree with TRBD2. This CDR3 has 12 residues. V shed 5 bases and J 9 bases; nucleotides not matched to a gene: 2. The V gene's germline CDR1 is SGHAT and CDR2 FQDESV (reference sequence). CDR3 amino acids: CASSGLARELFF. As DNA, the CDR3 is TGTGCCAGCAGCGGACTAGCCCGGGAGCTGTTTTTT.

The V and J genes are TRBV7-2 and TRBJ2-6; 8 positions match TRBD1. V lost 5 bases, J lost 3 bases, and 6 bases stayed unmatched. This CDR3 comprises 16 residues. The germline V gene encodes CDR1 SGHTA and CDR2 FQGNSA. This CDR3 is CASSQWTGLGANVLTF. CDR3 DNA: TGTGCCAGCAGCCAATGGACAGGGCTTGGGGCCAACGTCCTGACTTTC. Together with reference TRBV7-2 and TRBJ2-6, the CDR3 gives the full variable domain: GAGVSQSPSNKVTEKGKDVELRCDPISGHTALYWYRQSLGQGLEFLIYFQGNSAPDKSGLPSDRFSAERTGGSVSTLTIQRTQQEDSAVYLCASSQWTGLGANVLTFGAGSRLTVL.

In its sample, this clone was seen once. The chain couples TRBV2 to TRBJ1-5; D is perhaps TRBD1 (6 bases). Germline loops: CDR1 SNHLY, CDR2 FYNNEI. This CDR3 has 16 residues. The V end lost 6 bases, the J end lost 1 base, and 16 bases lay between the germline ends. In DNA, the CDR3 is TGTGCCAGCAGCCCGACCGGGACACCGAGCAATCAGCCCCAGCATTTT. Amino acid sequence: CASSPTGTPSNQPQHF.

V usage is TRBV19 and J usage is TRBJ2-7, with 12 positions matching TRBD2. Unmatched junction bases numbered 3, after V lost 4 bases and J lost 2 bases. The CDR3 has 15 residues. Germline assignment: CDR1 LNHDA and CDR2 SQIVND (reference sequence). DNA for the CDR3: TGTGCCAGTAGTACGAGACTAGCGGGAGCCTACGAGCAGTACTTC. Encoded protein: CASSTRLAGAYEQYF.

This CDR3 is CASSIILGRATEAFF. CDR3 nucleotides: TGTGCCAGCAGCATAATTTTAGGGCGGGCCACTGAAGCTTTCTTT. The chain recombines TRBV5-6 with TRBJ1-1; D not resolved. The CDR3 contains 15 residues. The germline gives CDR1 SGHDT, CDR2 YYEEEE. Trimming took 4 bases from V and 4 from J, leaving 17 bases between them. The whole variable domain, filled in from reference TRBV5-6 and TRBJ1-1, reads DAGVTQSPTHLIKTRGQQVTLRCSPKSGHDTVSWYQQALGQGPQFIFQYYEEEERQRGNFPDRFSGHQFPNYSSELNVNALLLGDSALYLCASSIILGRATEAFFGQGTRLTVV.

V and J are TRBV7-8 and TRBJ2-3; 8 bases are shared with TRBD1. The CDR3 length is 15 residues. The J segment lost 5 bases and the V segment lost 6 bases, leaving 10 bases of the junction unmatched. Germline assignment: CDR1 SGHVS and CDR2 FQNEAQ. The CDR3 spells CASSLRTGTKDTQYF. DNA of the CDR3: TGTGCCAGCAGTTTAAGGACAGGGACAAAAGATACGCAGTATTTT.

The chain carries TRBV11-3 and TRBJ1-5; a possible D gene is TRBD1 (5 bases). The length of the CDR3 is 14 residues. In germline, CDR1 is SGHNT, CDR2 YENEEA. V lost 5 bases to trimming and J lost 11 bases, with 19 bases between them. CDR3 sequence reads: CASSPTSWGLTQHF. The CDR3 coding sequence is TGTGCCAGCAGCCCCACGTCCTGGGGGTTGACCCAGCATTTT.

The genes are TRBV28 and TRBJ2-7, with D uncertain. Germline CDR1 reads MDHEN; CDR2 reads SYDVKM. The V gene lost 3 bases and the J gene lost 0 bases, with 9 bases spanning the gap. The CDR3 extends over 14 amino acids. CDR3 amino acids: CASSFGAPSYEQYF. CDR3 coding DNA: TGTGCCAGCAGTTTCGGAGCACCCTCCTACGAGCAGTACTTC.

V gene TRBV7-6 combines with J gene TRBJ1-4; TRBD1 is a possible D gene (5 bases). Germline assignment: CDR1 SGHVS and CDR2 FNYEAQ. This CDR3 has 14 amino acids. V was trimmed by 1 base and J by 6 bases, leaving 9 bases between them. This CDR3 reads CASSLGWGYEKLFF. Here the CDR3 DNA reads TGTGCCAGCAGCTTAGGTTGGGGGTATGAAAAACTGTTTTTT. Full variable domain (remainder filled in from reference TRBV7-6 and TRBJ1-4): GAGVSQSPRYKVTKRGQDVALRCDPISGHVSLYWYRQALGQGPEFLTYFNYEAQQDKSGLPNDRFSAERPEGSISTLTIQRTEQRDSAMYRCASSLGWGYEKLFFGSGTQLSVL.

The chain uses TRBV27 and TRBJ2-1; 8 bases line up with TRBD2. Trimming took 2 bases from V and 7 from J; bases not matched to a gene: 7. CDR3 length equals 15 residues. The germline V gene has CDR1 MNHEY and CDR2 SMNVEV (reference sequence). The CDR3 DNA reads as TGTGCCAGCAGTTTACCGGGACTAGGGTATAATGAGCAGTTCTTC. Its protein is CASSLPGLGYNEQFF.

The rearrangement uses TRBV27 and TRBJ2-3; no reliable D call. The CDR3 covers 14 residues. Germline CDR1 is MNHEY and CDR2 is SMNVEV (reference sequence). V was trimmed by 4 bases and J by 0 bases, leaving 8 bases between them. The CDR3 is CASSSLISTDTQYF. The DNA for the CDR3 is TGTGCCAGCAGTTCTTTGATCAGCACAGATACGCAGTATTTT.

The J gene is TRBJ2-5, the V gene TRBV27, with D unclear. This CDR3 is built from 14 residues. Germline V gene data show CDR1 as MNHEY and CDR2 as SMNVEV (reference sequence). V was shortened by 6 bases and J by 2 bases, with 13 bases between the two germline ends. The CDR3 nucleotides are TGTGCCAGCAGCCACCTCAAGGCGCAAGAGACCCAGTACTTC. It specifies CASSHLKAQETQYF.